This TCR beta chain was recovered during a study of blood T cell repertoires in COVID-19. Study information: COVID-19 samples, acute and convalescent, were from the United States, Italy and Spain. PBMCs, B-cell-depleted T cells, or T cells provided the cDNA or gDNA that made up the material.

Per the study methods: Researchers report that nucleated cell counts were estimated from reference gene primer amplification. Measured with immunoSEQ multiplex PCR; TCRdb has only the in-frame clones, and not every one. V and J calls and clone size come straight from that table; D and trimming were deduced from the DNA. The data contain over 120,000 clones, more than 70% of them singletons. The sequenced sample was peripheral blood. This receptor was taken from a human donor in a cohort sampled during active COVID-19.

The chain's CDR3 is CASSQGTDYGYTF. The CDR3, as DNA: TGTGCCAGCAGTCAGGGTACCGACTATGGCTACACCTTC. This chain uses TRBV9 with TRBJ1-2, with a tentative D call TRBD1 (5 bases). This CDR3 is 13 amino acids long. The V end lost 5 bases, the J end lost 3 bases, and 11 bases lay between the germline ends. Germline CDR1 reads SGDLS; CDR2 reads YYNGEE.